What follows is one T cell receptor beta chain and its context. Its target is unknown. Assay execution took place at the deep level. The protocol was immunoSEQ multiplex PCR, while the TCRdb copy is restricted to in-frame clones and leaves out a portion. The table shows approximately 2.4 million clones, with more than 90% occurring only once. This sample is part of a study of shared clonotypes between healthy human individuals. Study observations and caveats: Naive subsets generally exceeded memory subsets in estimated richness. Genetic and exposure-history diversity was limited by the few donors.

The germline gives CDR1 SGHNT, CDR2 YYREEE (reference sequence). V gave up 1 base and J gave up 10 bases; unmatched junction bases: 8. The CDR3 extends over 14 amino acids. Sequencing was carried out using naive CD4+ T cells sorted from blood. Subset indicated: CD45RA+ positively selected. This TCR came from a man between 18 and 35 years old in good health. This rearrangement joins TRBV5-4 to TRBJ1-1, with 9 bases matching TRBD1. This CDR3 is CASSLPGQGPRAFF. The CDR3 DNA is TGTGCCAGCAGCTTGCCGGGACAGGGACCCCGAGCTTTCTTT.